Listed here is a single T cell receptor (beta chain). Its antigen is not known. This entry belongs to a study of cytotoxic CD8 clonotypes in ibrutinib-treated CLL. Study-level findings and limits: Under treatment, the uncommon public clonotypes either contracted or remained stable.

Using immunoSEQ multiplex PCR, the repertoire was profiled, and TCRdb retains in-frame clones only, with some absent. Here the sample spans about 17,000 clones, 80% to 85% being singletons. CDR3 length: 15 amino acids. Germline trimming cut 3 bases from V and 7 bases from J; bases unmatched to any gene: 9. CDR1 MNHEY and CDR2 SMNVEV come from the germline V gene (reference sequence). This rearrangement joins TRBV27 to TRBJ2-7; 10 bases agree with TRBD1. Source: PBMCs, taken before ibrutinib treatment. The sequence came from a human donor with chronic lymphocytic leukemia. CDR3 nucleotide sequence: TGTGCCAGCAGTTTGATGGCGACAGGGGGCTTTGAGCAGTACTTC. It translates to CASSLMATGGFEQYF.